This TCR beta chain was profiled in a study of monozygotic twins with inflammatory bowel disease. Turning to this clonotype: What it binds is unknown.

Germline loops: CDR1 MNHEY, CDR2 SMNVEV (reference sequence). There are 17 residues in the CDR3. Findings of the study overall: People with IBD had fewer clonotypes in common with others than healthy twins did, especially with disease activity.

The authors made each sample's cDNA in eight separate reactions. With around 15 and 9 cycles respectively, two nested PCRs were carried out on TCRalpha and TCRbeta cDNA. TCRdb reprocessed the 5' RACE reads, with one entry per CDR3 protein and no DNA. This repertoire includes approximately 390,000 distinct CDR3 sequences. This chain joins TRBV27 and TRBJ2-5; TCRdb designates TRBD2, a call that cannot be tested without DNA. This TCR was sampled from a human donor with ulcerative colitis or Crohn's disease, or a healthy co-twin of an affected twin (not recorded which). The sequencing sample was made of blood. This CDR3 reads CASSLNRLAGSKETQYF.